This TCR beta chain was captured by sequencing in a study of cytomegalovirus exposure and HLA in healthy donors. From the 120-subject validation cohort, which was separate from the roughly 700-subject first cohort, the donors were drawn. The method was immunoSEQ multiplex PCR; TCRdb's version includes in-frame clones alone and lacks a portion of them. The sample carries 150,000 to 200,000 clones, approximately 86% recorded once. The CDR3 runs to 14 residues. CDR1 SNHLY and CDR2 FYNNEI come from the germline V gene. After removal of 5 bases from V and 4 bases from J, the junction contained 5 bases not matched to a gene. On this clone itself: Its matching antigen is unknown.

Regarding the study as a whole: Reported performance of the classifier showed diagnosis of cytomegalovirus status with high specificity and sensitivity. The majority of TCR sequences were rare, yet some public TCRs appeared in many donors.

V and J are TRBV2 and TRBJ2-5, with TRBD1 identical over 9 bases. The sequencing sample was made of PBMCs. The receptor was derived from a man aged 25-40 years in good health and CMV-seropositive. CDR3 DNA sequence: TGTGCCAGCAGTCCGGGACAGGGTATAGAGACCCAGTACTTC. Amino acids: CASSPGQGIETQYF.